This T cell receptor (beta chain) was captured in a study of identical twins. Study conclusions and caveats: Excess sharing by twins proved weaker in beta out-of-frame sequences. While abundant cord blood beta clonotypes carried fewer insertions, memory repertoires showed no such pattern.

There are a few counts of this clonotype. The target antigen is unknown. Donors uniformly comprised healthy Caucasians. J lost 3 bases, V lost 5 bases, and 8 bases had no gene match. This CDR3 region has 16 residues. Germline CDR1 is LNHNV and CDR2 is YYDKDF (reference sequence). A universal primer binding site was introduced by template switching. The final cDNA contained unique molecular identifiers. TCRdb independently ran MiXCR on the 5' RACE reads; one entry per CDR3 protein. The sample records approximately 890,000 distinct CDR3 sequences, about 12% being singletons. These data also featured in a second study, about yellow fever vaccine responses in identical twins.

The sequenced sample was PBMCs. The chain is built from TRBV15 and TRBJ1-5; 9 bases agree with TRBD1. The receptor comes from a woman aged 18-29 years in good health. CDR3 region: CATSSRTGEDNQPQHF. The DNA for the CDR3 is TGTGCCACCAGCTCTCGGACAGGGGAAGACAATCAGCCCCAGCATTTT.